Sequencing of this T cell receptor beta chain was carried out in a study of early T cells in non-severe SARS-CoV-2 infection. Overall study context: Unsorted whole-blood RNA was sequenced in bulk, leaving chains unpaired. Points from the study as a whole: Matching against VDJdb likely underestimated virus-specific expansions, favoring anti-spike CD8.

Each CDR3 protein gets one entry after TCRdb re-called the 5' RACE reads with MiXCR. The sample lists about 110,000 distinct CDR3 sequences, around 10% occurring once. Germline V CDR1 and CDR2: MNHEY, SVGAGI. This CDR3 spans 14 amino acids. V lost 5 bases, J lost 2 bases, and 13 bases lay in between. This clonotype was detected ten times or more. Its antigen is unknown. The TCR was taken from an adult who was a healthcare worker with PCR-confirmed SARS-CoV-2 infection or an uninfected control (not recorded which). The J gene is TRBJ2-7, the V gene TRBV6-5; no clear D. Material: whole blood. CDR3 DNA sequence: TGTGCCAGCAGTCCCCGGACCGACACCTACGAGCAGTACTTC. Translating it yields CASSPRTDTYEQYF.